These 19 T cell receptor beta chains were all obtained from the same sample, sequenced in a study of blood T cell repertoires in COVID-19 (dated by TCRdb to between 2020 and 2021). Library preparation employed the immunoSEQ multiplex PCR assay. Sourced from immuneACCESS, this table was stored by TCRdb with only in-frame sequences that have V and J called. A share of the clones is absent; for the studies checked, an unresolved V gene accounts for under half, and the remainder has no known explanation. The sample contains 28,000 or so clones, approximately 88% of them found a single time. Clones ranked in the top ten supply about 7.7% of the sample. Sequencing was done on a sample of peripheral blood. Every receptor here comes from a woman in her forties or fifties with active COVID-19.

This sequence joins TRBV7-6 and TRBJ2-2, with TRBD1 matching 9 bases. This CDR3 comprises 16 residues. Germline loops: CDR1 SGHVS, CDR2 FNYEAQ. The J segment lost 2 bases and the V segment lost 2 bases, leaving 3 bases of the junction unmatched. The DNA of the CDR3 is TGTGCCAGCAGCTTACGGGACAGGGCTAACACCGGGGAGCTGTTTTTT. This gives the protein CASSLRDRANTGELFF. The variable domain in full, with the rest retrieved from reference TRBV7-6 and TRBJ2-2, is GAGVSQSPRYKVTKRGQDVALRCDPISGHVSLYWYRQALGQGPEFLTYFNYEAQQDKSGLPNDRFSAERPEGSISTLTIQRTEQRDSAMYRCASSLRDRANTGELFFGEGSRLTVL.

The chain links TRBV4-1 to TRBJ2-7; 7 nucleotides line up with TRBD1. The germline gives CDR1 MGHRA, CDR2 YSYEKL. CDR3 length equals 15 residues. J gave up 4 bases and V 3 bases, and 9 bases lay outside the gene matches. Written as DNA, the CDR3 is TGCGCCAGCAGCCAGGCCGGGACAGCTTATTACGAGCAGTACTTC. This codes for CASSQAGTAYYEQYF.

The rearrangement uses TRBV5-6 and TRBJ2-1; D uncertain. The germline V and J ends were trimmed by 2 bases and 9 bases, with 9 bases remaining between them. Looked up from germline, CDR1 is SGHDT and CDR2 is YYEEEE. The CDR3 is 12 amino acids. The CDR3 DNA reads TGTGCCAGCAGCTTTCACTCGGGTGAGCAGTTCTTC. It codes for CASSFHSGEQFF.

V and J are TRBV10-3 and TRBJ2-7; 9 nucleotides match TRBD2. The V segment lost 4 bases and the J segment 7 bases; nucleotides outside the gene matches: 5. Germline lookup yields CDR1 ENHRY and CDR2 SYGVKD. This CDR3 has 13 amino acids. CDR3: CAISVGSGSEQYF. The CDR3, as DNA: TGTGCCATCAGTGTTGGTAGCGGGAGTGAGCAGTACTTC.

The table lists this clone with a count of one. The chain joins TRBV19 to TRBJ1-2; D gene unclear. V was shortened by 1 base and J by 0 bases, with 6 bases between the two germline ends. Germline loops: CDR1 LNHDA, CDR2 SQIVND (reference sequence). The CDR3 runs to 14 residues. CDR3 loop: CASSIGPANYGYTF. CDR3 nucleotides: TGTGCCAGTAGTATAGGCCCGGCTAACTATGGCTACACCTTC.

This chain connects TRBV28 to TRBJ1-6; D is ambiguous. The CDR3 contains 15 residues. Germline V CDR1 and CDR2: MDHEN, SYDVKM. V lost 4 bases, J lost 3 bases, and 10 bases lay in between. Here the CDR3 DNA reads TGTGCCAGCAGTTCCCCCAGTGGCTATAATTCACCCCTCCACTTT. Amino acid sequence: CASSSPSGYNSPLHF.

The rearrangement links TRBV29-1 to TRBJ1-5; the match to TRBD1 covers 8 bases. Germline assignment: CDR1 SQVTM and CDR2 ANQGSEA. The CDR3 contains 13 residues. Losses at the gene ends were 4 bases for V and 1 base for J; bases not matched to a gene: 0. In DNA, the CDR3 is TGCAGCGTTGGGACAGGGAGCAATCAGCCCCAGCATTTT. Its protein is CSVGTGSNQPQHF.

The chain employs TRBV27 and TRBJ1-1; possibly TRBD1 for D (6 bases). CDR3 size: 14 residues. V was shortened by 6 bases and J by 3 bases, with 14 bases between the two germline ends. Germline V gene sequence: CDR1 MNHEY, CDR2 SMNVEV (reference sequence). In DNA form, the CDR3 reads TGTGCCAGCAGCCCCGCAGGGGCTTACACTGAAGCTTTCTTT. It yields the protein CASSPAGAYTEAFF.

The V gene is TRBV24-1, the J gene TRBJ2-1; the match to TRBD2 covers 7 bases. The trim removed 0 bases at V and 6 bases at J, leaving 7 bases unmatched. CDR1 and CDR2 (germline): KGHDR, SFDVKD. CDR3 size: 16 residues. CDR3 sequence reads: CATSDLGSGGGNEQFF. The CDR3 nucleotides read TGTGCCACCAGTGATTTGGGGTCGGGAGGAGGCAATGAGCAGTTCTTC.

The rearrangement links TRBV15 to TRBJ2-1; 8 nucleotides align to TRBD2. Germline V gene lookup returns CDR1 LNHNV and CDR2 YYDKDF (reference sequence). This CDR3 is built from 18 residues. J gave up 0 bases and V 0 bases, and 7 bases lay outside the gene matches. Here the CDR3 reads CATSRDLSAGGSYNEQFF. The CDR3 DNA sequence: TGTGCCACCAGCAGAGATCTCTCTGCGGGAGGCTCCTACAATGAGCAGTTCTTC.

The chain is built from TRBV10-3 and TRBJ1-3, with D unresolved. Trimming removed 5 bases from V and 2 bases from J, with 10 bases in between. This CDR3 is 14 amino acids long. Germline V gives CDR1 ENHRY, CDR2 SYGVKD. CDR3 sequence: CAISTHDPGNTIYF. DNA of the CDR3: TGTGCCATCAGTACTCACGATCCTGGAAACACCATATATTTT.

The gene calls are TRBV5-1 and TRBJ2-3; 12 bases are shared with TRBD2. V gave up 4 bases and J gave up 2 bases; unmatched junction bases: 5. This CDR3 is 16 amino acids long. Germline CDR1 and CDR2: SGHRS and YFSETQ. As DNA, the CDR3 is TGCGCCAGCAGCAAGACTAGCGGGGGAATCACAGATACGCAGTATTTT. Amino acid sequence: CASSKTSGGITDTQYF.

This chain connects TRBV19 to TRBJ2-1; a possible D gene is TRBD2 (6 bases). CDR1 LNHDA and CDR2 SQIVND come from the germline V gene (reference sequence). Trimming stripped 4 bases from V and 0 bases from J, with 10 bases between. The CDR3 is 15 residues long. CDR3 residues: CASSTGSGSYNEQFF. As DNA, the CDR3 is TGTGCCAGTAGTACCGGGAGTGGCTCCTACAATGAGCAGTTCTTC.

The rearrangement links TRBV6-1 to TRBJ2-2, with D tentatively TRBD2 (6 bases). This CDR3 contains 12 residues. From germline, CDR1 is MNHNS and CDR2 SASEGT. Trimming removed 1 base at V and 15 bases at J, with 12 bases between. CDR3 in DNA: TGTGCCAGCAGTGAAGGTTGGCGGGACGTGTTTTTT. This codes for CASSEGWRDVFF.

V and J are TRBV7-9 and TRBJ1-1; D unclear. The ends were cut back, 1 base at V and 6 bases at J, with 9 bases in the middle. The CDR3 covers 13 residues. Germline V CDR1 and CDR2: SEHNR, FQNEAQ (reference sequence). The CDR3 DNA reads as TGTGCCAGCAGCTTAGGGTCGGGGTCTGAAGCTTTCTTT. This encodes CASSLGSGSEAFF.

V gene TRBV4-1 combines with J gene TRBJ1-1, with D perhaps TRBD1 (5 bases). CDR3 length equals 16 residues. V lost 0 bases and J lost 1, with 12 bases in between. CDR1 and CDR2 from the germline V gene are MGHRA and YSYEKL. CDR3 bases: TGCGCCAGCAGCCAAGAATCTCCAGGACAGAACACTGAAGCTTTCTTT. Amino acid sequence: CASSQESPGQNTEAFF.

The chain has TRBV5-1 and TRBJ2-2, with 8 positions matching TRBD1. The J segment lost 6 bases and the V segment lost 6 bases, leaving 10 bases of the junction unmatched. The CDR3 contains 15 residues. Germline V gives CDR1 SGHRS, CDR2 YFSETQ. The CDR3 nucleotides read TGCGCCAGCACCCAGGACAGGGTCGGCGCCGGGGAGCTGTTTTTT. It yields the protein CASTQDRVGAGELFF.

The chain has TRBV5-6 and TRBJ1-2, with 7 bases matching TRBD1. Germline V gene sequence: CDR1 SGHDT, CDR2 YYEEEE. Unmatched junction bases numbered 11, after V lost 2 bases and J lost 4 bases. The CDR3 has 16 residues. CDR3 sequence: CASSFRQGLLVYGYTF. The CDR3 region has the DNA TGTGCCAGCAGCTTCAGACAGGGTCTACTTGTCTATGGCTACACCTTC.

This chain joins TRBV9 and TRBJ2-3; 11 nucleotides align to TRBD2. After removal of 3 bases from V and 3 bases from J, the junction contained 12 bases not matched to a gene. From germline, CDR1 is SGDLS and CDR2 YYNGEE. This CDR3 comprises 18 residues. This chain's CDR3 is CASSAAGTSGRSTDTQYF. The CDR3 DNA reads TGTGCCAGCAGCGCGGCGGGAACTAGCGGGAGATCGACAGATACGCAGTATTTT.